This T cell receptor beta chain stems from a study of blood T cells in healthy people across ages. The study, taken as a whole, reports: Older age coincided with a roughly linear decline in TCR beta diversity per million T cells. The unsorted PBMCs prevented any conclusive comparison of naive versus antigen-experienced cells.

A second PCR, run for about 7 to 12 cycles, used a sample-barcoded 5' primer plus a J-beta primer mix. TCRdb recomputed calls from the 5' RACE reads with MiXCR, one row per CDR3 protein. The table records about 570,000 distinct CDR3 sequences, 27% of them present only once. Regarding this clonotype: The target antigen is unknown.

Ranging in age from about 6 to 100, the donors were healthy Caucasian individuals from Russia. V was pared by 8 bases and J by 5 bases, with 12 bases between. The CDR3 covers 12 residues. Germline-derived CDR1 and CDR2 are SNHLY and FYNNEI. Sample: blood. This TCR was sampled from a woman in her 70s in good health. The chain links TRBV2 to TRBJ2-5; D remains ambiguous. CDR3 amino acids: CASARFQETQYF. As DNA, the CDR3 is TGTGCCAGCGCGCGGTTTCAGGAGACCCAGTACTTC. The full variable domain, completed using reference TRBV2 and TRBJ2-5, is EPEVTQTPSHQVTQMGQEVILRCVPISNHLYFYWYRQILGQKVEFLVSFYNNEISEKSEIFDDQFSVERPDGSNFTLKIRSTKLEDSAMYFCASARFQETQYFGPGTRLLVL.